The sample holds a few counts of the clone carrying this T cell receptor beta chain. What it binds is not known. The time point was: newly diagnosed GD, antithyroid drugs for less than 3 months. With RNA extracted from PBMCs as input, the TCR library was made. As a group, patients came from one endocrinology department in Xi'an, China. The TCR beta library used iRepertoire HTBI primers with Arm-PCR amplification of CDR3. A single record per CDR3 protein comes from TCRdb applying MiXCR to the multiplex PCR reads. There are about 620,000 distinct CDR3 sequences in the sample; 15% to 20% occur only once, and 15% to 20% lies in the top ten. These data come from a study of regulatory T cells in long-lasting Graves disease. Study observations and caveats: The number of shared public clonotypes was higher in persistent patients (fewer than 3,000) than new patients (966).

The CDR3 consists of 11 residues. Trimming removed 6 bases from V and 10 bases from J, with 11 bases in between. The same sample was also used in a study of T cells in Graves' hyperthyroidism and ophthalmopathy. This second study notes: Graves' hyperthyroidism showing no ophthalmopathy progression within 18 months was considered stable. The hyperthyroidism was newly diagnosed and had lasted under 2 months; the patients were aged 18 to 65.

The sample in question was peripheral blood mononuclear cells (PBMCs), obtained at new diagnosis, from a patient treated with antithyroid drugs. The chain recombines TRBV12-3 or TRBV12-4 with TRBJ2-3; D not resolved. The clonotype was recovered from a woman aged 25 to 39 with Graves disease. The chain's CDR3 is CASSYKWAQYF. The CDR3 coding sequence is TGTGCCAGCAGCTACAAGTGGGCGCAGTATTTT.